This T cell receptor beta chain was observed in a study of blood T cell repertoires in COVID-19. There are 12 residues in the CDR3. V was pared by 7 bases and J by 6 bases, with 12 bases between. In germline, CDR1 is SQVTM, CDR2 ANQGSEA. The table came from immunoSEQ multiplex PCR; TCRdb's copy has only in-frame clones and leaves some out. Of more than 95,000 clones in the sample, about 86% are singletons; the top ten hold 3% to 4%. The material sequenced was peripheral blood. This chain uses TRBV29-1 with TRBJ1-4; D is possibly TRBD1 (5 bases). The source is an elderly woman with active or convalescent COVID-19. The CDR3 spells CSGWSGDEKLFF. The CDR3 DNA follows: TGCAGCGGCTGGTCGGGGGATGAAAAACTGTTTTTT. Supplemented by reference TRBV29-1 and TRBJ1-4, the full variable domain reads SAVISQKPSRDICQRGTSLTIQCQVDSQVTMMFWYRQQPGQSLTLIATANQGSEATYESGFVIDKFPISRPNLTFSTLTVSNMSPEDSSIYLCSGWSGDEKLFFGSGTQLSVL.